Detailed here is one T cell receptor (beta chain). CDR3 length: 17 residues. CDR1 and CDR2 (germline): SGHRS, YFSETQ. Trimming stripped 4 bases from V and 0 bases from J, with 17 bases between. This entry is derived from a study of OX40 agonist ivuxolimab in advanced cancers. The data were produced by immunoSEQ multiplex PCR, yet TCRdb's version contains in-frame clones alone and is incomplete. The table shows under 80,000 clones, with roughly 90% occurring only once. The V and J genes are TRBV5-1 and TRBJ1-3; possibly TRBD1 for D (5 bases). The specimen comprised CD4+ or CD8+ T cells sorted from blood, sampled in a trial of the OX40 agonist ivuxolimab. This clonotype was sampled from an adult with an advanced solid tumor such as melanoma, head and neck, liver or kidney cancer. As DNA, the CDR3 is TGCGCCAGCAGCCCAACGGCGGGGGGGACCTCTGGAAACACCATATATTTT. Translating gives CASSPTAGGTSGNTIYF.